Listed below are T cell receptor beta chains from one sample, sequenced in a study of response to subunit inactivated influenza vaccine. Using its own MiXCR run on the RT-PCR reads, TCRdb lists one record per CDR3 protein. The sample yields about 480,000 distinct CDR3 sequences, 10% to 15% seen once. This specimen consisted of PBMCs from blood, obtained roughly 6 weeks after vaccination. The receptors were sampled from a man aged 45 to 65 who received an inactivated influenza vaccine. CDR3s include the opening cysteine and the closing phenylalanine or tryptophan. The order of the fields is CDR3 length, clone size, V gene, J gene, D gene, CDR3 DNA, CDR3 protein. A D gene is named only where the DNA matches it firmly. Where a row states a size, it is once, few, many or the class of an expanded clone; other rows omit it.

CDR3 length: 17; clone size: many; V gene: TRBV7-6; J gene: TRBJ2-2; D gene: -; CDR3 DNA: TGTGCCAGCAGCTTAATGAGAGGGCAGATTAACACCGGGGAGCTGTTTTTT; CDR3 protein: CASSLMRGQINTGELFF
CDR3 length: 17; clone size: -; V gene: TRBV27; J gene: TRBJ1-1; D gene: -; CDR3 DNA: TGTGCCAGCAGTTTAGAAGGGGCAGGGCTAGGAAACACTGAAGCTTTCTTT; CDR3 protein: CASSLEGAGLGNTEAFF
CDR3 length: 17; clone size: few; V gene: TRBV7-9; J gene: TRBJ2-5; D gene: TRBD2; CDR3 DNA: TGTGCCAGCAGCTCCTCGACTAGCGGGGGGGCTGAAGAGACCCAGTACTTC; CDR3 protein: CASSSSTSGGAEETQYF
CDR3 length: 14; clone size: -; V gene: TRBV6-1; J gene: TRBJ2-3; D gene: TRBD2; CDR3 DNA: TGTGCCAGCAGCTGGACTAGCAGCACAGATACGCAGTATTTT; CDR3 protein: CASSWTSSTDTQYF
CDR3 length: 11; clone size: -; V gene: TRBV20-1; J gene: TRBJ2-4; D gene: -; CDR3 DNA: TGCAGTGCTACCATGAAGGACATTCAGTACTTC; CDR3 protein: CSATMKDIQYF
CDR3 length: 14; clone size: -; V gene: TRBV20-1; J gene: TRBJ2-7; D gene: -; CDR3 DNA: TGCAGTGCTCGGAGGGGATCCAGCTCCTACGAGCAGTACTTC; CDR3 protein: CSARRGSSSYEQYF
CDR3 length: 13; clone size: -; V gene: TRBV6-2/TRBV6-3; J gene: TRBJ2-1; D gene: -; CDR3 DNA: TGTGCCAGTCTTCGCGGGGGCGACAATGAGCAGTTCTTC; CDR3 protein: CASLRGGDNEQFF
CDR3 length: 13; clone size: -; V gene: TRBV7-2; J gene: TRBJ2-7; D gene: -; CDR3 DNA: TGTGCCAGCAGAGAACATGGGAGTAAGGAGCAGTACTTC; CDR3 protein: CASREHGSKEQYF
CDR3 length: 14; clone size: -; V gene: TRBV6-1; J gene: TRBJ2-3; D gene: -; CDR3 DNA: TGTGCCAGCAGGCGCCCGGGACATTTAGATACGCAGTATTTT; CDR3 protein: CASRRPGHLDTQYF
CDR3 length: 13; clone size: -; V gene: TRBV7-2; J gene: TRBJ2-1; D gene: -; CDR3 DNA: TGTGCCAGCAGCTTTACGGCCCACAATGAGCAGTTCTTC; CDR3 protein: CASSFTAHNEQFF
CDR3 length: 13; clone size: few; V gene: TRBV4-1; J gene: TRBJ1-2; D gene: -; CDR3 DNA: TGCGCCAGCAGCCAAGGGGTCGGCTATGGCTACACCTTC; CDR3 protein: CASSQGVGYGYTF
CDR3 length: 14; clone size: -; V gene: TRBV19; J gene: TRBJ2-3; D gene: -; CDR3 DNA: TGTGCCAGTAGTATAGGCCAAGGAAGGGATACGCAGTATTTT; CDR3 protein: CASSIGQGRDTQYF
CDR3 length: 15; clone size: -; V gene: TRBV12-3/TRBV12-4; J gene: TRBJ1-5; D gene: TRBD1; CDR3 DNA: TGTGCCAGCAGTTTTTTTGGGACAGGGATTCAGCCCCAGCATTTT; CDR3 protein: CASSFFGTGIQPQHF
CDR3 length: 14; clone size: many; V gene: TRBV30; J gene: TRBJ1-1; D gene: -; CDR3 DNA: TGTGCCTGGAGTTCAGGTGTCGGTAGGACTGAAGCTTTCTTT; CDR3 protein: CAWSSGVGRTEAFF
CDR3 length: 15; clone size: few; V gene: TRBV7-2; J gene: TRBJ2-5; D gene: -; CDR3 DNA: TGTGCCAGCAGCTTAGATAGGGGGGCACAAGAGACCCAGTACTTC; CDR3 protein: CASSLDRGAQETQYF
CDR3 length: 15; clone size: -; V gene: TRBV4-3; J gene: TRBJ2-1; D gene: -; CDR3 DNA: TGCGCCAGCAGCCAAGAGGGGAGCCCGGCCAATGAGCAGTTCTTC; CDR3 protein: CASSQEGSPANEQFF
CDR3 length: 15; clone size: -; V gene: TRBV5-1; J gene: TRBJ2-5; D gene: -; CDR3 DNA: TGCGCCAGCAGCTTGGGAATGGGTCGCGGGGAGACCCAGTACTTC; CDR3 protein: CASSLGMGRGETQYF
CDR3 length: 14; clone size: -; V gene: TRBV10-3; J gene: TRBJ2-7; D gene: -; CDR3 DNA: TGTGCCATCAGTGGTGACTCCCTGGGCTACGAGCAGTACTTC; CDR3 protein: CAISGDSLGYEQYF
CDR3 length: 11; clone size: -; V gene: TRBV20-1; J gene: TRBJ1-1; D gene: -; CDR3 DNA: TGCAGTGCTAGGTCCCCAGGGGAAGCTTTCTTT; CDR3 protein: CSARSPGEAFF
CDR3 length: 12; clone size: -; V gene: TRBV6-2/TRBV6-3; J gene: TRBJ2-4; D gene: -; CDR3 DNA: TGTGCCAGCAGTTACGTCGGAACCATTCAGTACTTC; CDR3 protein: CASSYVGTIQYF
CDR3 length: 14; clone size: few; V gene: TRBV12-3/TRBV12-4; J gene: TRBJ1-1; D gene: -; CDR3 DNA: TGTGCCAGCAGTCCGACAGGACCGAACACTGAAGCTTTCTTT; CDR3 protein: CASSPTGPNTEAFF
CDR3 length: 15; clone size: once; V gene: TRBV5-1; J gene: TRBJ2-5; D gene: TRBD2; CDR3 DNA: TGCGCCAGCAGCCCCAGACGAGCGGGAGTGGAGACCCAGTACTTC; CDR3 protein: CASSPRRAGVETQYF